A single sample gave rise to the 26 T cell receptor beta chains below, sequenced in a study of cytomegalovirus exposure and HLA in healthy donors. The PCR employed 60 Vbeta primers together with 13 Jbeta primers. The assay was immunoSEQ multiplex PCR, and TCRdb's table has in-frame clones only and misses some. The specimen's table records around 34,000 clones. The sequencing sample was made of PBMCs. Receptors originate from a middle-aged woman in good health and CMV-seropositive.

The chain uses TRBV30 and TRBJ2-2; TRBD2 matches 13 bases. Germline CDR1 reads GTSNPN; CDR2 reads SVGIG (reference sequence). There are 14 residues in the CDR3. V shed 1 base, J shed 7 bases, and the junction held 0 bases outside the gene matches. In DNA, the CDR3 is TGTGCCTGGAGTGGGACTAGCGGGAGCGGGGAGCTGTTTTTT. Translation gives CAWSGTSGSGELFF.

The chain is built from TRBV2 and TRBJ2-2; 7 nucleotides match TRBD2. Germline CDR1 reads SNHLY; CDR2 reads FYNNEI. The CDR3 sequence is 18 residues long. The V segment lost 0 bases and the J segment 2 bases; nucleotides outside the gene matches: 9. The chain's CDR3 is CASSEADWSGVNTGELFF. The CDR3 coding sequence is TGTGCCAGCAGTGAAGCGGATTGGAGCGGGGTAAACACCGGGGAGCTGTTTTTT.

The rearrangement links TRBV7-9 to TRBJ1-3, with 9 bases fitting TRBD1. V lost 5 bases, J lost 6 bases, and 8 bases stayed unmatched. The CDR3 is made up of 15 amino acids. CDR1 SEHNR and CDR2 FQNEAQ come from the germline V gene (reference sequence). The CDR3 region has the DNA TGTGCCAGCAGCATCCCGGGACAGGGTGAAAACACCATATATTTT. Its protein product is CASSIPGQGENTIYF.

The chain employs TRBV6-5 and TRBJ1-5, with 8 nucleotides matching TRBD1. The CDR3 covers 15 residues. The germline CDR1 and CDR2 sequences are MNHEY and SVGAGI. The J segment lost 4 bases and the V segment lost 5 bases, leaving 7 bases of the junction unmatched. CDR3 sequence: CASSRQGAGNQPQHF. As DNA, the CDR3 is TGTGCCAGCAGTCGTCAGGGGGCTGGGAATCAGCCCCAGCATTTT.

This chain uses TRBV19 with TRBJ1-2, with D unclear. The V and J ends lost 7 bases and 8 bases respectively, with 17 bases between them. The CDR3 spans 13 residues. The germline gives CDR1 LNHDA, CDR2 SQIVND (reference sequence). The CDR3 nucleotides read TGTGCCAGTACCCTGTGGAGGGATGGCGGCTACACCTTC. Protein sequence: CASTLWRDGGYTF.

J is TRBJ2-7 and V is TRBV6-5; maybe TRBD2 (5 bases). Trimming pared 5 bases from V and 4 bases from J, leaving 12 bases between. The CDR3 runs to 13 residues. Per the germline V gene, CDR1 is MNHEY and CDR2 is SVGAGI. The CDR3 DNA is TGTGCCAGCAGTCCTAGCTCCCCATACGAGCAGTACTTC. Translated: CASSPSSPYEQYF.

The rearrangement links TRBV9 to TRBJ2-1, with 9 nucleotides matching TRBD2. This CDR3 contains 15 residues. Germline V gene sequence: CDR1 SGDLS, CDR2 YYNGEE. The V and J ends lost 0 bases and 3 bases, in that order; junction bases with no gene match: 1. The CDR3 DNA sequence: TGTGCCAGCAGCGTAGGTAGCGGGGGCTACAATGAGCAGTTCTTC. Its translation: CASSVGSGGYNEQFF. Full variable domain (outside the CDR3, taken from reference TRBV9 and TRBJ2-1): DSGVTQTPKHLITATGQRVTLRCSPRSGDLSVYWYQQSLDQGLQFLIQYYNGEERAKGNILERFSAQQFPDLHSELNLSSLELGDSALYFCASSVGSGGYNEQFFGPGTRLTVL.

The chain uses TRBV5-1 and TRBJ2-1; TRBD2 agrees at 13 bases. There are 16 residues in the CDR3. The germline V gene has CDR1 SGHRS and CDR2 YFSETQ. Losses at the gene ends were 4 bases for V and 6 bases for J; bases not matched to a gene: 7. The CDR3 is CASSLTLAGGSNEQFF. CDR3 coding DNA: TGCGCCAGCAGCCTCACACTAGCGGGAGGGAGCAATGAGCAGTTCTTC.

Comment on this clone: The germline gene is not matched at one end of the junction; a read error may be the cause. The CDR3 loop reads CASSSPRGGRAWGVNEQFF. For the CDR3, the DNA is TGTGCTAGCAGCTCGCCAAGGGGCGGGAGGGCCTGGGGGGTCAATGAGCAGTTCTTC. The gene calls are TRBV7-7 and TRBJ2-1, with 9 positions matching TRBD2. This CDR3 has 19 amino acids. CDR1 is SSHAT and CDR2 is FNYEAQ in the germline V gene (reference sequence).

The V and J genes are TRBV13 and TRBJ2-2; weak D call: TRBD1 (7 bases). This CDR3 spans 16 amino acids. CDR1 and CDR2 (germline): PRHDT, FYEKMQ (reference sequence). Deletions cut 2 bases from V and 5 bases from J, with 15 bases between. CDR3 coding DNA: TGTGCCAGCAGCTTAAGACAGGGAGGAGGGACCGGGGAGCTGTTTTTT. Protein: CASSLRQGGGTGELFF.

The chain uses TRBV21-1 and TRBJ2-1; TRBD1, the table's D call, was not compared with the DNA. TRBV21-1 is a pseudogene. The CDR3 runs to 15 residues. Here the CDR3 reads CASSKASRGPNEQFF. The CDR3, as DNA: TGTGCCAGCAGCAAAGCTTCCAGGGGGCCCAATGAGCAGTTCTTC.

This chain connects TRBV6-5 to TRBJ1-1; D uncertain. Germline loops: CDR1 MNHEY, CDR2 SVGAGI. The CDR3 is 13 amino acids. Trimming pared 0 bases from V and 3 bases from J, leaving 5 bases between. CDR3 loop: CASSYSPYTEAFF. The DNA for the CDR3 is TGTGCCAGCAGTTACTCCCCGTACACTGAAGCTTTCTTT.

The chain carries TRBV5-4 and TRBJ2-2; 10 bases agree with TRBD1. The V segment lost 4 bases and the J segment 5 bases; nucleotides outside the gene matches: 8. This CDR3 spans 16 amino acids. Germline CDR1 reads SGHNT; CDR2 reads YYREEE (reference sequence). CDR3: CASSPKDRGWTGELFF. The CDR3 DNA is TGTGCCAGCAGCCCCAAGGACAGGGGGTGGACCGGGGAGCTGTTTTTT. The full variable domain, completed using reference TRBV5-4 and TRBJ2-2, is ETGVTQSPTHLIKTRGQQVTLRCSSQSGHNTVSWYQQALGQGPQFIFQYYREEENGRGNFPPRFSGLQFPNYSSELNVNALELDDSALYLCASSPKDRGWTGELFFGEGSRLTVL.

This chain uses TRBV2 with TRBJ2-2, with no clear D. The ends were cut back, 7 bases at V and 5 bases at J, with 11 bases in the middle. Germline V lookup: CDR1 SNHLY, CDR2 FYNNEI. This CDR3 region has 13 residues. The CDR3 sequence: CASKYLRTGELFF. The CDR3 DNA reads TGTGCCAGCAAGTACCTGCGGACCGGGGAGCTGTTTTTT.

The V and J genes are TRBV5-6 and TRBJ1-5; 7 bases match TRBD1. Looked up from germline, CDR1 is SGHDT and CDR2 is YYEEEE. The CDR3 is 17 residues long. The V segment lost 0 bases and the J segment 4 bases; nucleotides outside the gene matches: 10. This CDR3 is CASSLGTGVRVNQPQHF. DNA of the CDR3: TGTGCCAGCAGCTTGGGAACAGGGGTGAGAGTGAATCAGCCCCAGCATTTT.

This chain uses TRBV28 with TRBJ2-2; TRBD2 might be the D (8 bases). This CDR3 spans 16 amino acids. Germline CDR1 reads MDHEN; CDR2 reads SYDVKM. The V gene lost 5 bases and the J gene lost 6 bases, with 19 bases spanning the gap. CDR3 in amino acids: CASSVLAGRGPGELFF. The CDR3 nucleotides are TGTGCCAGCAGTGTATTAGCGGGGAGGGGGCCCGGGGAGCTGTTTTTT.

The rearrangement links TRBV6-1 to TRBJ1-3; D is unclear. Trimming took off 6 bases at V and 0 bases at J, with 9 bases between the two ends. The CDR3 spans 14 residues. Germline CDR1 is MNHNS and CDR2 is SASEGT. CDR3 sequence reads: CASRKVASGNTIYF. CDR3 coding DNA: TGTGCCAGCAGGAAAGTGGCCTCTGGAAACACCATATATTTT.

The chain couples TRBV7-8 to TRBJ1-1, with D unresolved. V lost 1 base and J lost 7, with 7 bases in between. The CDR3 length is 12 residues. CDR1 SGHVS and CDR2 FQNEAQ come from the germline V gene. CDR3 amino acids: CASSLGVLEAFF. In DNA form, the CDR3 reads TGTGCCAGCAGCTTAGGAGTGCTTGAAGCTTTCTTT.

The chain recombines TRBV18 with TRBJ2-5, with D hard to call. The germline gives CDR1 KGHSH, CDR2 LQKENI. The CDR3 contains 14 residues. V dropped 3 bases and J dropped 0 bases, with 8 bases sitting between them. This chain's CDR3 is CASSPSLHQETQYF. The CDR3 DNA sequence: TGTGCCAGCTCACCGTCACTCCACCAAGAGACCCAGTACTTC. The full variable domain, in which reference TRBV18 and TRBJ2-5 provide the parts outside the CDR3, is NAGVMQNPRHLVRRRGQEARLRCSPMKGHSHVYWYRQLPEEGLKFMVYLQKENIIDESGMPKERFSAEFPKEGPSILRIQQVVRGDSAAYFCASSPSLHQETQYFGPGTRLLVL.

This sequence joins TRBV6-1 and TRBJ1-2; tentatively, D is TRBD1 (5 bases). V lost 8 bases and J 4 bases, leaving 17 bases between the germline ends. Germline lookup yields CDR1 MNHNS and CDR2 SASEGT. The CDR3 is 14 amino acids. The CDR3 DNA is TGTGCCAGCGACAGACGCCAACCTCCCTATGGCTACACCTTC. Translated, it gives CASDRRQPPYGYTF.

The chain is built from TRBV18 and TRBJ1-6, with 9 bases identical to TRBD1. This CDR3 is built from 14 residues. Germline V gene data show CDR1 as KGHSH and CDR2 as LQKENI. V lost 3 bases, J lost 7 bases, and 1 base stayed unmatched. The CDR3 is CASSPGQGNSPLHF. The CDR3 nucleotides read TGTGCCAGCTCACCGGGACAGGGAAATTCACCCCTCCACTTT.

CDR3 sequence (DNA): TGTGCCAGCATGCAGGACTCCTACGAGCAGTACTTC. Translating it yields CASMQDSYEQYF. V usage is TRBV2 and J usage is TRBJ2-7; D gene unclear. Germline V CDR1 and CDR2: SNHLY, FYNNEI. This CDR3 region has 12 residues. V lost 7 bases, J lost 0 bases, and 7 bases lay in between.

V is TRBV28 and J is TRBJ2-7, with D perhaps TRBD1 (5 bases). Trimming took off 5 bases at V and 2 bases at J, with 19 bases between the two ends. The CDR3 has 16 amino acids. Germline loops: CDR1 MDHEN, CDR2 SYDVKM. CDR3 nucleotide sequence: TGTGCCAGCAGTCCACCCGGCAGGGCACATACCTACGAGCAGTACTTC. Protein: CASSPPGRAHTYEQYF. Together with reference TRBV28 and TRBJ2-7, the CDR3 gives the full variable domain: DVKVTQSSRYLVKRTGEKVFLECVQDMDHENMFWYRQDPGLGLRLIYFSYDVKMKEKGDIPEGYSVSREKKERFSLILESASTNQTSMYLCASSPPGRAHTYEQYFGPGTRLTVT.

The chain uses TRBV7-3 and TRBJ2-2, with D unresolved. Germline V CDR1 and CDR2: SGHTA, FQGTGA. The CDR3 totals 16 residues. Trimming pared 2 bases from V and 6 bases from J, leaving 16 bases between. For the CDR3, the DNA is TGTGCCAGCAGCTTAGTTCCCAGGTCCGATGCCGGGGAGCTGTTTTTT. It specifies CASSLVPRSDAGELFF.

This chain connects TRBV5-5 to TRBJ2-7; 8 bases are shared with TRBD1. The CDR3 has 14 residues. V gave up 0 bases and J gave up 3 bases; unmatched junction bases: 2. Germline CDR1 SGHKS, CDR2 YYEKEE (reference sequence). The CDR3 region has the DNA TGTGCCAGCAGCTTGGCGGGACAGGACTACGAGCAGTACTTC. This codes for CASSLAGQDYEQYF.

The chain carries TRBV11-3 and TRBJ2-1; 7 nucleotides align to TRBD1. The V and J ends lost 5 bases and 6 bases, in that order; junction bases with no gene match: 4. Germline CDR1 reads SGHNT; CDR2 reads YENEEA. The CDR3 extends over 13 amino acids. Written as DNA, the CDR3 is TGTGCCAGCAGCCACAGGGGCCTCAATGAGCAGTTCTTC. Protein product: CASSHRGLNEQFF.